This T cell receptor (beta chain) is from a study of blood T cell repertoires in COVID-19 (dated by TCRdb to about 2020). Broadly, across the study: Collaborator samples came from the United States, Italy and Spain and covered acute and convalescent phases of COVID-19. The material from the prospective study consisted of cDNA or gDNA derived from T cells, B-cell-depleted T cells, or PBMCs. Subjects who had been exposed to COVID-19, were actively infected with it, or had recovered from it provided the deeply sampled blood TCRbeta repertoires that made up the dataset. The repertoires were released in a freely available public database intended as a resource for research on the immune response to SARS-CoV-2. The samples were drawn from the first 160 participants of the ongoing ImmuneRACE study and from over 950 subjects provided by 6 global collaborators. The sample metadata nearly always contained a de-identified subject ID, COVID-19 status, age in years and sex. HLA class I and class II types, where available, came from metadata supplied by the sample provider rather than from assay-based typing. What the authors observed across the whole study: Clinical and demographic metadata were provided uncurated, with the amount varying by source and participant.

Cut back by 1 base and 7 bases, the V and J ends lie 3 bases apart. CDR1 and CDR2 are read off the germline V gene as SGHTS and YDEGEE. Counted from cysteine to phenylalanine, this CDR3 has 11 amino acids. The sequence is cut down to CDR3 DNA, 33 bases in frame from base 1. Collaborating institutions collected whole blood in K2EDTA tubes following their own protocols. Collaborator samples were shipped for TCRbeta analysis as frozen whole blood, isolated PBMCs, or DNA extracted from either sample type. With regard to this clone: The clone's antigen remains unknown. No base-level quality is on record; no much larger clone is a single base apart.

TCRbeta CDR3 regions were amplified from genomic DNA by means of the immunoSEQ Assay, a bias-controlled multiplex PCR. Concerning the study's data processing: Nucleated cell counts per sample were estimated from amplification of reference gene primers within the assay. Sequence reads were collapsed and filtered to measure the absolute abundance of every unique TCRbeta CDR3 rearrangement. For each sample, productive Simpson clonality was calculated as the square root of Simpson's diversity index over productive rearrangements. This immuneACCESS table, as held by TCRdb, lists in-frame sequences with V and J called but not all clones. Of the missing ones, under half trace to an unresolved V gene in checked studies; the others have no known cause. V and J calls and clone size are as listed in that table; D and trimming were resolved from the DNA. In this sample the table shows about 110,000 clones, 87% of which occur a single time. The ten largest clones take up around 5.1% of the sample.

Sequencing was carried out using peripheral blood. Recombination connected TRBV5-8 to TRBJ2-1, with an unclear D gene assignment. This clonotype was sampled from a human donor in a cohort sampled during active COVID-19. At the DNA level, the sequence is TGTGCCAGCAGCTTGCGGAATGAGCAGTTCTTC. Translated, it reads CASSLRNEQFF.